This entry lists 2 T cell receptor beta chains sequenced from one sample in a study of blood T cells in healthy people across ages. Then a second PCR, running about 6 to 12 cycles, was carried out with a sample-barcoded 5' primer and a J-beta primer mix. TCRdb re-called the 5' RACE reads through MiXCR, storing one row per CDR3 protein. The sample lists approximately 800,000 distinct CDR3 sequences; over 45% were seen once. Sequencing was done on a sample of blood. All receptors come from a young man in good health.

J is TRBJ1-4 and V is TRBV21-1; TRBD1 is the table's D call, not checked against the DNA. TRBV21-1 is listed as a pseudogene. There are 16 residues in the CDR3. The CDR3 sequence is CASINEGGATNEKLFF. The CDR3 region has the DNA TGTGCCAGCATCAACGAGGGGGGTGCAACTAATGAAAAACTGTTTTTT.

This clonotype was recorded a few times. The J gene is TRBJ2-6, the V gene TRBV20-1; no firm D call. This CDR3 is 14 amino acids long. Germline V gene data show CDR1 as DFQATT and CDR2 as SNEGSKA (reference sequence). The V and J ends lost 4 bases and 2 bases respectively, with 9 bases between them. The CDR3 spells CSATIQAGANVLTF. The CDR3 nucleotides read TGCAGTGCTACAATACAAGCTGGGGCCAACGTCCTGACTTTC.